These 10 T cell receptor beta chains share one sample of origin, sequenced in a study of blood T cell repertoires in COVID-19. TCRdb's copy holds only in-frame clones and misses some; the assay was immunoSEQ multiplex PCR. The table has around 130,000 clones, over 60% seen once. Sequencing was carried out using peripheral blood. The receptor set was obtained from a man in his fifties or sixties with acute or convalescent COVID-19.

This clone has a handful of counts. V is TRBV9 and J is TRBJ1-5; 7 bases agree with TRBD1. Losses at the gene ends were 4 bases for V and 4 bases for J; bases not matched to a gene: 5. Germline CDR1 SGDLS, CDR2 YYNGEE. CDR3 length equals 14 residues. The CDR3 DNA reads as TGTGCCAGCAGCTCCCGGGACAGTAATCAGCCCCAGCATTTT. Amino acid sequence: CASSSRDSNQPQHF.

The chain carries TRBV12-5 and TRBJ2-1, with TRBD1 matching 10 bases. The CDR3 length is 18 residues. Per the germline V gene, CDR1 is LGHNT and CDR2 is FRNRAP. Unmatched junction bases numbered 14, after V lost 0 bases and J lost 9 bases. The CDR3 region has the DNA TGTGCTAGTGGTTTGGTTGTTGGAGGCCGGGACAGGGGTGGTGAGCAGTTCTTC. Protein product: CASGLVVGGRDRGGEQFF.

With respect to this clone: In the same sample, other DNA sequences code for this CDR3. The gene calls are TRBV12-3 or TRBV12-4 and TRBJ2-1; a weak D match, TRBD2 (7 bases). The germline V and J ends were trimmed by 6 bases and 8 bases, with 11 bases remaining between them. The CDR3 is 12 amino acids. The chain's CDR3 is CASSLGGDEQFF. The CDR3 nucleotides are TGTGCCAGCAGCCTAGGGGGGGATGAGCAGTTCTTC.

This chain joins TRBV18 and TRBJ1-4; tentatively, D is TRBD1 (5 bases). The germline V and J ends were trimmed by 3 bases and 6 bases, with 14 bases remaining between them. This CDR3 has 15 residues. Germline-derived CDR1 and CDR2 are KGHSH and LQKENI. CDR3 amino acids: CASSPSRGGDEKLFF. Here the CDR3 DNA reads TGTGCCAGCTCACCCAGTCGGGGGGGTGATGAAAAACTGTTTTTT.

This clone has only a few counts. V usage is TRBV5-1 and J usage is TRBJ1-1; D is unresolved. V lost 2 bases to trimming and J lost 0 bases, with 5 bases between them. Germline assignment: CDR1 SGHRS and CDR2 YFSETQ. CDR3 length equals 13 residues. CDR3 sequence: CASSFSVNTEAFF. For the CDR3, the DNA is TGCGCCAGCAGCTTTTCGGTGAACACTGAAGCTTTCTTT.

The chain recombines TRBV2 with TRBJ2-3; 11 bases align to TRBD2. With V trimmed by 2 bases and J by 1 base, 11 bases remained unmatched. From germline, CDR1 is SNHLY and CDR2 FYNNEI. There are 19 residues in the CDR3. The CDR3 is CASSEWWLAGGTGTDTQYF. CDR3 in DNA: TGTGCCAGCAGTGAATGGTGGCTAGCGGGGGGAACAGGCACAGATACGCAGTATTTT.

The chain combines TRBV24-1 with TRBJ2-2; 8 bases align to TRBD1. The CDR3 sequence is 18 residues long. V shed 4 bases and J 1 base; nucleotides not matched to a gene: 10. The germline gives CDR1 KGHDR, CDR2 SFDVKD. The CDR3 nucleotides are TGTGCCACCAGTGACTTGGGACAGGCCATCGGGAACACCGGGGAGCTGTTTTTT. It translates to CATSDLGQAIGNTGELFF.

The V and J genes are TRBV19 and TRBJ1-1; 8 bases are a match to TRBD1. In germline, CDR1 is LNHDA, CDR2 SQIVND (reference sequence). The CDR3 spans 13 residues. V trimming: 2 bases; J trimming: 12 bases; junction bases outside the gene matches: 8. Here the CDR3 reads CASSIIPGGISFF. Here the CDR3 DNA reads TGTGCCAGTAGTATAATCCCAGGGGGCATATCTTTCTTT.

This clone was seen once. This chain uses TRBV5-1 with TRBJ2-1; 10 bases are a match to TRBD1. This CDR3 is built from 15 residues. V lost 0 bases, J lost 8 bases, and 5 bases stayed unmatched. Per the germline V gene, CDR1 is SGHRS and CDR2 is YFSETQ. The chain's CDR3 is CASSLVGQGEDEQFF. The CDR3 DNA is TGCGCCAGCAGCTTGGTCGGACAGGGGGAGGATGAGCAGTTCTTC.

J is TRBJ2-3 and V is TRBV5-4; 9 nucleotides align to TRBD2. CDR1 and CDR2 from the germline V gene are SGHNT and YYREEE (reference sequence). The CDR3 is made up of 16 amino acids. V shed 1 base and J 2 bases; nucleotides not matched to a gene: 5. This CDR3 is CASSLFERGDTDTQYF. CDR3 DNA sequence: TGTGCCAGCAGCTTGTTCGAGCGGGGGGACACAGATACGCAGTATTTT.